The TCR beta chain described here comes from a study of PD-1 blockade in mismatch repair-deficient tumors. Study-level information: Patients had fewer than 15 mismatch repair-deficient cancer types and were previously treated and progressing. Findings and limits, study-wide: Tumor-resident clones, often undetectable pretreatment in blood, expanded then contracted after pembrolizumab.

Profiled with immunoSEQ multiplex PCR; TCRdb holds only in-frame clones, not every one. This table has 100,000 to 150,000 clones, about 88% appearing once. The germline gives CDR1 LGHNA, CDR2 YSLEER. V lost 0 bases to trimming and J lost 2 bases, with 9 bases between them. This CDR3 has 15 amino acids. As concerns this clone: Its antigen is not known.

Mismatch repair deficiency was confirmed in all patients, by PCR or immunohistochemistry. TCRs were sequenced from a few patients responding to pembrolizumab. The sequence was collected from an adult with mismatch repair-deficient cancer. The source was peripheral blood, collected 44 weeks after starting pembrolizumab. The chain recombines TRBV4-3 with TRBJ2-3; no firm D call. CDR3 sequence (DNA): TGCGCCAGCAGCCAAGAGGACCGACACACAGATACGCAGTATTTT. Its protein product is CASSQEDRHTDTQYF.